This TCR beta chain was obtained from a study of Ad26.COV2.S vaccination and SARS-CoV-2 variants. Study summary: Donor participated within the Ad26.COV2.S arm of the COV1001 trial. Participants got Ad26.COV2.S intramuscularly, once or twice 56 days apart.

After removal of 1 base from V and 1 base from J, the junction contained 3 bases not matched to a gene. Germline CDR1 and CDR2: SGHNT and YYREEE (reference sequence). The CDR3 is 15 residues long. Treatment given: around 19 received Ad26.COV2.S at low or high dose, single or two shots; roughly 5 received placebo; per-sample allocation not given. Day 63 following the first vaccine or placebo injection was when the samples were taken. Remarks on this clone: What it binds is not known.

Study-level points and caveats: Vaccinees and placebo recipients showed similar non-spike TCR breadth.

Assay: immunoSEQ multiplex PCR; the TCRdb copy retains only in-frame clones and omits some. The table records hundreds of thousands of clones, about 89% of them present only once. The V gene is TRBV5-4, the J gene TRBJ1-1; 8 bases are shared with TRBD1. The material was peripheral blood, obtained in a trial of Ad26.COV2.S vaccine versus placebo. The sequence derives from a person between 18 and 65 years old who received the Ad26.COV2.S COVID-19 vaccine or a placebo. CDR3 nucleotide sequence: TGTGCCAGCAGCTTGTGGACAGGGACGAACACTGAAGCTTTCTTT. Residues: CASSLWTGTNTEAFF.